This TCR beta chain emerged from a study of OX40 agonist ivuxolimab in advanced cancers. In the study overall: Recorded diagnoses for dose-escalation patients were hepatocellular carcinoma, melanoma, renal cell or head and neck cancer.

Germline loops: CDR1 MNHNY, CDR2 SVGAGI (reference sequence). This CDR3 region has 12 residues. J was trimmed by 4 bases and V by 8 bases; bases with no gene match: 3. No patient had autoimmune disease or received systemic immunosuppression. Baseline was the first blood sampling point, followed by cycle 4 day 1 and cycle 7 day 1. Method: immunoSEQ multiplex PCR; TCRdb's copy keeps in-frame clones and lacks some. The profile shows about 71,000 clones, around 80% of them singletons. The sample here was CD4+ or CD8+ T cells sorted from blood, taken in a trial of the OX40 agonist ivuxolimab. J is TRBJ1-2 and V is TRBV6-6; 8 bases line up with TRBD1. This receptor was identified in an adult with an advanced solid tumor such as melanoma, head and neck, liver or kidney cancer. The CDR3 coding sequence is TGTGCCAGCGGGGGACAGGCCTATGGCTACACCTTC. Translated, it gives CASGGQAYGYTF.